Following are 10 T cell receptor beta chains from one sample sequenced in a study of identifying expanded T cells in peripheral blood (dated 2019 in TCRdb). The method behind the library was the immunoSEQ multiplex PCR assay. TCRdb took over this immuneACCESS table, retaining in-frame rearrangements with V and J assigned. Such tables are incomplete; in checked studies, under half of the missing clones stem from an unresolved V gene, and the remainder is unexplained. Counted in this sample were some 75,000 clones; 90% of them appeared once. More than 2.5% of the sample goes to the ten largest clones. Sample: blood. These receptors all come from a person aged 18-70 years in good health.

V usage is TRBV5-6 and J usage is TRBJ2-2; the D is unclear. Trimming removed 3 bases at V and 2 bases at J, with 11 bases between. This CDR3 has 15 residues. CDR1 is SGHDT, CDR2 YYEEEE, per germline. The CDR3 DNA reads as TGTGCCAGCAGCTCGAGTGGTAGAAACACCGGGGAGCTGTTTTTT. This codes for CASSSSGRNTGELFF.

This clone came up once. This rearrangement joins TRBV6-1 to TRBJ2-5, with 12 bases lining up with TRBD1. Germline loops: CDR1 MNHNS, CDR2 SASEGT. This CDR3 has 16 residues. Trimming removed 2 bases from V and 4 bases from J; junction bases left unmatched: 5. CDR3 nucleotide sequence: TGTGCCAGCAGTGAAAGAGGGACAGGGGGCGGAGAGACCCAGTACTTC. Protein product: CASSERGTGGGETQYF.

The V and J genes are TRBV5-1 and TRBJ2-2; 11 nucleotides agree with TRBD1. Germline V lookup: CDR1 SGHRS, CDR2 YFSETQ. The CDR3 runs 17 residues. The junction had 6 bases not matched to a gene; V was cut back by 1 base and J by 4 bases. The CDR3 DNA reads as TGCGCCAGCAGCTTGAAAGGACAGGGGGCGCCCACCGGGGAGCTGTTTTTT. Translated: CASSLKGQGAPTGELFF. Combining the CDR3 with reference TRBV5-1 and TRBJ2-2 gives the whole variable domain KAGVTQTPRYLIKTRGQQVTLSCSPISGHRSVSWYQQTPGQGLQFLFEYFSETQRNKGNFPGRFSGRQFSNSRSEMNVSTLELGDSALYLCASSLKGQGAPTGELFFGEGSRLTVL.

The V gene is TRBV9, the J gene TRBJ2-7; 9 bases align to TRBD1. V dropped 0 bases and J dropped 0; count of bases not matched to a gene: 1. There are 15 residues in the CDR3. The germline CDR1 and CDR2 sequences are SGDLS and YYNGEE. The CDR3 here is CASSVETGGSYEQYF. CDR3 DNA sequence: TGTGCCAGCAGCGTAGAGACAGGGGGCTCCTACGAGCAGTACTTC.

J is TRBJ2-1 and V is TRBV9; 11 nucleotides align to TRBD2. The CDR3 contains 16 residues. Germline CDR1 reads SGDLS; CDR2 reads YYNGEE. The junction had 3 bases not matched to a gene; V was cut back by 0 bases and J by 4 bases. This CDR3 reads CASSVDTSGSYNEQFF. In DNA form, the CDR3 reads TGTGCCAGCAGCGTAGATACTAGCGGGAGTTACAATGAGCAGTTCTTC.

The V gene is TRBV6-1, the J gene TRBJ2-4; TRBD2 might be the D (6 bases). CDR3 size: 16 residues. Germline CDR1 is MNHNS and CDR2 is SASEGT. Trimming left V 2 bases short and J 8 bases short, with 19 bases between. CDR3 sequence reads: CASSERGGIDGDIQYF. DNA for the CDR3: TGTGCCAGCAGTGAAAGGGGCGGGATAGACGGGGACATTCAGTACTTC.

The gene calls are TRBV7-9 and TRBJ2-1; D may correspond to TRBD1 or TRBD2 (5 bases each). The CDR3 sequence is 14 residues long. Trimming stripped 5 bases from V and 4 bases from J, with 12 bases between. Germline lookup yields CDR1 SEHNR and CDR2 FQNEAQ (reference sequence). CDR3: CASSPGRNYNEQFF. In nucleotides, the CDR3 is TGTGCCAGCAGCCCGGGACGTAATTACAATGAGCAGTTCTTC. The complete variable domain, with remaining parts taken from reference TRBV7-9 and TRBJ2-1, reads DTGVSQNPRHKITKRGQNVTFRCDPISEHNRLYWYRQTLGQGPEFLTYFQNEAQLEKSRLLSDRFSAERPKGSFSTLEIQRTEQGDSAMYLCASSPGRNYNEQFFGPGTRLTVL.

The chain combines TRBV11-3 with TRBJ2-3; 9 bases agree with TRBD1. V was pared by 5 bases and J by 11 bases, with 11 bases of the junction left unmatched. CDR1 SGHNT and CDR2 YENEEA come from the germline V gene. This CDR3 contains 14 residues. The CDR3 DNA follows: TGTGCCAGCAGCCAGAACAGGGGGCGAGGTGGGCAGTATTTT. This codes for CASSQNRGRGGQYF. Variable domain in full (rest from reference TRBV11-3 and TRBJ2-3): EAGVVQSPRYKIIEKKQPVAFWCNPISGHNTLYWYLQNLGQGPELLIRYENEEAVDDSQLPKDRFSAERLKGVDSTLKIQPAELGDSAVYLCASSQNRGRGGQYFGPGTRLTVL.

V usage is TRBV7-2 and J usage is TRBJ1-2; 9 bases map to TRBD1. Germline V gives CDR1 SGHTA, CDR2 FQGNSA. With 5 bases clipped from V and 2 bases from J, the junction kept 3 bases outside the gene matches. The CDR3 runs 14 residues. Here the CDR3 DNA reads TGTGCCAGCAGCCCGGGACAGGGAAACTATGGCTACACCTTC. Translation: CASSPGQGNYGYTF.

The J gene is TRBJ1-1, the V gene TRBV5-4; D is unresolved. The CDR3 covers 13 residues. The ends were cut back, 0 bases at V and 1 base at J, with 4 bases in the middle. CDR1 is SGHNT and CDR2 is YYREEE in the germline V gene (reference sequence). The DNA for the CDR3 is TGTGCCAGCAGCTTGGCCTGGAACACTGAAGCTTTCTTT. Amino acid sequence: CASSLAWNTEAFF.